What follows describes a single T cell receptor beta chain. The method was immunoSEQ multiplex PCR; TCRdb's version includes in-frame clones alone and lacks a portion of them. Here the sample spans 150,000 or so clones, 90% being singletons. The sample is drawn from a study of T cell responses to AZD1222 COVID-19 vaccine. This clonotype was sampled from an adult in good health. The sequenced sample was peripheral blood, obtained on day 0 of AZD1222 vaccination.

CDR3 DNA: TGTGCCAGCAGTGGCAACTCCTACGAGCAGTACTTC. It yields the protein CASSGNSYEQYF. V gene TRBV28 combines with J gene TRBJ2-7; D is ambiguous. Germline assignment: CDR1 MDHEN and CDR2 SYDVKM. This CDR3 comprises 12 residues. The ends were cut back, 5 bases at V and 0 bases at J, with 5 bases in the middle.